This T cell receptor (beta chain) was captured in a study of CD8 T cells in Susac syndrome. Regarding the study as a whole: Individuals included in the TCR sequencing and HLA analysis were acknowledged by the study to be relatively few in number.

When the RNA was reverse transcribed, random hexamers were used with an input of about 0.5 to 1 ug. Amplification of TCR beta CDR3 was carried out by immunoSEQ multiplex PCR, which covered 54 Vbeta and 13 Jbeta segments. TCRdb passed the immunoSEQ multiplex PCR reads through MiXCR, listing each CDR3 protein once. Of about 50,000 distinct CDR3 sequences listed, 93% are singletons. Trimming shortened V by 4 bases and J by 11 bases, and 18 bases separated the two germline ends. CDR3 length: 13 residues. Looked up from germline, CDR1 is SGDLS and CDR2 is YYNGEE. Remarks on this clonotype: What it binds is not known.

Sequencing was carried out using CD8+ T cells from PBMCs. The rearrangement uses TRBV9 and TRBJ1-1; D is perhaps TRBD1 (5 bases). This clonotype was sampled from a human donor with multiple sclerosis. This CDR3 is CASSSRPGQQAFF. Written as DNA, the CDR3 is TGTGCCAGCAGCTCCCGACCAGGGCAGCAGGCTTTCTTT.